The 25 T cell receptor beta chains reported below all come from one sample, sequenced in a study of immune evolution from preneoplasia to lung adenocarcinoma. Sequencing was performed with immunoSEQ multiplex PCR; in TCRdb, only in-frame clones are kept and a portion is missing. The table records some 6,200 clones, around 79% of them present only once. The specimen sequenced was FFPE adjacent normal lung tissue. The origin of the receptors is a donor aged 70 or older with lung adenocarcinoma.

This clone rates as medium-sized. As DNA, the CDR3 is TGCGCCAGCAGCTTGGGAGGGCGAGATACGCAGTATTTT. Translation: CASSLGGRDTQYF. The chain uses TRBV5-1 and TRBJ2-3; D perhaps matches TRBD2 (5 bases). V shed 0 bases and J shed 5 bases, with 7 bases lying between them. The CDR3 sequence is 13 residues long. The germline V gene encodes CDR1 SGHRS and CDR2 YFSETQ.

V gene TRBV28 combines with J gene TRBJ1-2, with 12 positions matching TRBD1. The CDR3 has 14 residues. CDR1 is MDHEN and CDR2 is SYDVKM in the germline V gene. With V trimmed by 8 bases and J by 4 bases, 5 bases remained unmatched. The CDR3 DNA reads TGTGCCAGCGAAACGGGACAGGGGGCCTATGGCTACACCTTC. It codes for CASETGQGAYGYTF.

The chain combines TRBV5-1 with TRBJ1-1; 10 bases are shared with TRBD1. CDR3 length: 15 amino acids. V lost 4 bases and J lost 0; bases outside the gene matches: 3. Germline assignment: CDR1 SGHRS and CDR2 YFSETQ. The DNA of the CDR3 is TGCGCCAGCAGCCTAGGACAGGGGGTGAACACTGAAGCTTTCTTT. This sequence encodes CASSLGQGVNTEAFF.

The sample holds one count of this clone. The CDR3 here is CASSDLPGDEQYF. CDR3 nucleotides: TGTGCCAGCAGCGACCTACCCGGGGACGAGCAGTACTTC. The chain couples TRBV7-2 to TRBJ2-7; a weak D match, TRBD2 (5 bases). V lost 5 bases to trimming and J lost 5 bases, with 13 bases between them. The CDR3 consists of 13 residues. Germline CDR1 is SGHTA and CDR2 is FQGNSA.

The rearrangement joins TRBV2 to TRBJ1-1; D possibly corresponds to TRBD1 (5 bases). The germline V gene encodes CDR1 SNHLY and CDR2 FYNNEI. The CDR3 loop spans 13 amino acids. Trimming removed 6 bases from V and 2 bases from J, with 10 bases in between. Written as DNA, the CDR3 is TGTGCCAGCAGGGACAACCTAAACACTGAAGCTTTCTTT. It encodes CASRDNLNTEAFF.

This rearrangement joins TRBV18 to TRBJ1-1; 7 bases are a match to TRBD1. Germline V gene sequence: CDR1 KGHSH, CDR2 LQKENI. The CDR3 runs 15 residues. Losses at the gene ends were 6 bases for V and 0 bases for J; bases not matched to a gene: 7. The CDR3: CASSLGGQMNTEAFF. CDR3 sequence (DNA): TGTGCCAGCTCCCTCGGGGGACAGATGAACACTGAAGCTTTCTTT.

The chain is built from TRBV5-8 and TRBJ2-6, with unresolved D. This CDR3 spans 16 amino acids. CDR1 is SGHTS and CDR2 is YDEGEE in the germline V gene. Trimming removed 0 bases at V and 3 bases at J, with 10 bases between. The CDR3 here is CASSLGSAFGANVLTF. CDR3 bases: TGTGCCAGCAGCTTGGGCTCTGCATTTGGGGCCAACGTCCTGACTTTC.

The chain recombines TRBV5-1 with TRBJ1-4, with no clear D. The V gene's germline CDR1 is SGHRS and CDR2 YFSETQ. V gave up 1 base and J gave up 7 bases, with 23 bases separating them. The CDR3 covers 18 residues. As DNA, the CDR3 is TGCGCCAGCAGCTTGAGGCTATTTACTGGCCAGGAAGGTGAAAAACTGTTTTTT. This codes for CASSLRLFTGQEGEKLFF.

The chain employs TRBV2 and TRBJ2-1; D is uncertain. The CDR3 is 14 amino acids. Per germline, CDR1 SNHLY and CDR2 FYNNEI. Trimming took 5 bases from V and 1 from J, leaving 9 bases between them. The CDR3 DNA sequence: TGTGCCAGCAGTCCACGGCCTTCCTACAATGAGCAGTTCTTC. Translated: CASSPRPSYNEQFF.

This CDR3 reads CASSSKDDEKLFF. The CDR3 DNA follows: TGTGCCAGCAGCAGCAAGGACGATGAAAAACTGTTTTTT. The chain has TRBV5-4 and TRBJ1-4; D not certain. The CDR3 consists of 13 residues. Trimming pared 4 bases from V and 6 bases from J, leaving 10 bases between. In germline, CDR1 is SGHNT, CDR2 YYREEE (reference sequence).

J is TRBJ1-2 and V is TRBV29-1; 9 bases are a match to TRBD1. This CDR3 is built from 16 residues. V was pared by 0 bases and J by 8 bases, with 13 bases of the junction left unmatched. CDR1 SQVTM and CDR2 ANQGSEA come from the germline V gene. The CDR3 nucleotides are TGCAGCGTTGAAGACCGGGACAGGGACTTTATTGGGGGCTACACCTTC. This translates into CSVEDRDRDFIGGYTF.

The chain has TRBV15 and TRBJ1-2; 7 bases map to TRBD1. From germline, CDR1 is LNHNV and CDR2 YYDKDF (reference sequence). The ends lost 6 bases at V and 6 bases at J; junction bases unmatched: 10. The CDR3 contains 14 residues. CDR3 loop: CATRSAGQPHGYTF. As DNA, the CDR3 is TGTGCCACCAGATCGGCGGGACAGCCTCATGGCTACACCTTC.

V and J are TRBV15 and TRBJ1-4; D is possibly TRBD1 (5 bases). CDR1 is LNHNV and CDR2 is YYDKDF in the germline V gene (reference sequence). This CDR3 has 15 residues. The V and J ends lost 5 bases and 5 bases respectively, with 15 bases between them. This chain's CDR3 is CATSAPGTQNEKLFF. CDR3 DNA: TGTGCCACCAGCGCGCCCGGGACTCAAAATGAAAAACTGTTTTTT.

This chain links TRBV28 with TRBJ2-2; no reliable D call. Germline loops: CDR1 MDHEN, CDR2 SYDVKM. The CDR3 is 13 amino acids. Trimming cost V 6 bases and J 6 bases, with 11 bases left between them. The DNA of the CDR3 is TGTGCCAGCAGGTGGGATGGGCCCGGGGAGCTGTTTTTT. This codes for CASRWDGPGELFF.

The J gene is TRBJ1-3, the V gene TRBV30; D uncertain. The V gene lost 1 base and the J gene lost 8 bases, with 6 bases spanning the gap. CDR1 is GTSNPN, CDR2 SVGIG, per germline (reference sequence). The CDR3 is 11 residues long. Written as DNA, the CDR3 is TGTGCCTGGAGTGGGGTGGACACCATATATTTT. Protein product: CAWSGVDTIYF.

CDR3 amino acids: CASSQGQGYQPQHF. In nucleotides, the CDR3 is TGTGCCAGCAGTCAGGGACAGGGCTATCAGCCCCAGCATTTT. The chain couples TRBV6-6 to TRBJ1-5; 9 bases match TRBD1. The trim removed 5 bases at V and 5 bases at J, leaving 4 bases unmatched. Germline V gene sequence: CDR1 MNHNY, CDR2 SVGAGI (reference sequence). CDR3 size: 14 residues.

The sample holds one count of this clone. The rearrangement links TRBV25-1 to TRBJ1-1; the D gene is possibly TRBD1 (5 bases). There are 12 residues in the CDR3. The germline CDR1 and CDR2 sequences are MGHDK and SYGVNS. V dropped 5 bases and J dropped 3 bases, with 7 bases sitting between them. CDR3 amino acids: CASSSGDTEAFF. For the CDR3, the DNA is TGTGCCAGCAGTTCGGGGGACACTGAAGCTTTCTTT. Together with reference TRBV25-1 and TRBJ1-1, the CDR3 gives the full variable domain: EADIYQTPRYLVIGTGKKITLECSQTMGHDKMYWYQQDPGMELHLIHYSYGVNSTEKGDLSSESTVSRIRTEHFPLTLESARPSHTSQYLCASSSGDTEAFFGQGTRLTVV.

The chain is built from TRBV6-5 and TRBJ1-2; D gene unclear. The length of the CDR3 is 13 residues. The germline CDR1 and CDR2 sequences are MNHEY and SVGAGI. Between the trimmed V and J ends, which lost 2 bases and 6 bases, there was a span of 10 bases. The CDR3 spells CASSYRSLDGYTF. The CDR3 coding sequence is TGTGCCAGCAGTTACCGTAGCCTCGATGGCTACACCTTC.

The rearrangement links TRBV14 to TRBJ2-1; 7 nucleotides agree with TRBD2. This CDR3 contains 15 residues. Germline CDR1 SGHDN, CDR2 FVKESK. Germline trimming cut 4 bases from V and 0 bases from J; bases unmatched to any gene: 3. This CDR3 reads CASSPWEGSYNEQFF. The DNA for the CDR3 is TGTGCCAGCAGCCCCTGGGAGGGCTCCTACAATGAGCAGTTCTTC.

This chain uses TRBV15 with TRBJ2-1, with 8 bases that match TRBD2. This CDR3 region has 14 residues. The germline V gene encodes CDR1 LNHNV and CDR2 YYDKDF (reference sequence). The ends lost 3 bases at V and 6 bases at J; junction bases unmatched: 4. The CDR3 DNA is TGTGCCACCAGCAGGAGGCGGGGGGTCAATGAGCAGTTCTTC. As protein: CATSRRRGVNEQFF.

This clone was detected only a few times. J is TRBJ1-2 and V is TRBV12-5; D uncertain. This CDR3 contains 15 residues. Trimming took off 3 bases at V and 2 bases at J, with 13 bases between the two ends. Germline-derived CDR1 and CDR2 are LGHNT and FRNRAP. The CDR3 protein is CASGFGERINYGYTF. The CDR3 coding sequence is TGTGCTAGTGGTTTCGGGGAACGGATAAACTATGGCTACACCTTC. Full variable domain (missing parts from reference TRBV12-5 and TRBJ1-2): DARVTQTPRHKVTEMGQEVTMRCQPILGHNTVFWYRQTMMQGLELLAYFRNRAPLDDSGMPKDRFSAEMPDATLATLKIQPSEPRDSAVYFCASGFGERINYGYTFGSGTRLTVV.

In this sample, this clone turned up a few times. This chain uses TRBV2 with TRBJ2-5, with no clear D. Looked up from germline, CDR1 is SNHLY and CDR2 is FYNNEI. This CDR3 region has 12 residues. V shed 5 bases and J shed 2 bases, with 6 bases lying between them. In DNA, the CDR3 is TGTGCCAGCAGTCTAGTACAAGAGACCCAGTACTTC. Residues: CASSLVQETQYF.

The V call is TRBV5-6, the J call TRBJ2-3; D is tentatively TRBD1 or TRBD2 (6 bases each). The V end was cut by 2 bases, the J end by 5 bases, with 18 bases between. Germline lookup yields CDR1 SGHDT and CDR2 YYEEEE. This CDR3 region has 16 residues. The CDR3, as DNA: TGTGCCAGCAGCTTACTGCTCTCGGGGGCCAGAGATACGCAGTATTTT. Amino acid sequence: CASSLLLSGARDTQYF. Based on the CDR3 plus reference TRBV5-6 and TRBJ2-3, the full variable domain is DAGVTQSPTHLIKTRGQQVTLRCSPKSGHDTVSWYQQALGQGPQFIFQYYEEEERQRGNFPDRFSGHQFPNYSSELNVNALLLGDSALYLCASSLLLSGARDTQYFGPGTRLTVL.

The chain combines TRBV5-8 with TRBJ1-2; D is unclear. The CDR3 loop spans 13 amino acids. CDR1 and CDR2 (germline): SGHTS, YDEGEE. Trimming removed 3 bases from V and 0 bases from J, with 6 bases in between. The CDR3 is CASSSNTNYGYTF. The CDR3 region has the DNA TGTGCCAGCAGCTCGAACACTAACTATGGCTACACCTTC.

The V call is TRBV29-1, the J call TRBJ2-1, with TRBD2 identical over 11 bases. Germline values: CDR1 SQVTM, CDR2 ANQGSEA. With 5 bases clipped from V and 5 bases from J, the junction kept 8 bases outside the gene matches. The CDR3 has 15 amino acids. The CDR3 sequence is CSVPLTSGANNEQFF. The DNA of the CDR3 is TGCAGCGTTCCATTGACTAGCGGGGCGAACAATGAGCAGTTCTTC.